A selection of T cell receptor beta chains follows, all from one sample in a study of vaccination and CD4 T cells after COVID-19. These receptors' antigens are unknown. TCRdb reprocessed the PCR reads via MiXCR and lists one record per CDR3 protein. The table lists around 10,000 distinct CDR3 sequences, about 30% of them singletons, with about 15% in the top ten. Sequenced sample: CD4+ T cells from blood, cultured in vitro. These receptors were taken from a human donor in good health. The CDR3 runs from the conserved cysteine through the conserved F or W. Each record gives: J gene, D gene, V gene, clone size, CDR3 DNA, CDR3 protein. The D gene is left open where the match is weak. Some rows mark clone size as missing; the rest say once, few, many or name a class of expanded clone.

j_gene: TRBJ2-1
d_gene: -
v_gene: TRBV20-1
abundance: few
CDR3nt: TGCAGTGCTCCTCCAGGAGGGCTCTACAATGAGCAGTTCTTC
CDR3aa: CSAPPGGLYNEQFF

j_gene: TRBJ1-5
d_gene: TRBD1
v_gene: TRBV19
abundance: -
CDR3nt: TGTGCCAGTAGTATCAAGGGACAGGGGGCAGGTCAGCCCCGGCATTTT
CDR3aa: CASSIKGQGAGQPRHF

j_gene: TRBJ1-2
d_gene: -
v_gene: TRBV6-1
abundance: -
CDR3nt: TGTGCCAGCAGTCGCCTCGGGCGGTCCTATGGCTACACCTTC
CDR3aa: CASSRLGRSYGYTF

j_gene: TRBJ1-2
d_gene: -
v_gene: TRBV27
abundance: few
CDR3nt: TGTGCCAGCAGCCTTAGGGAGAACTATGGCTACACCTTC
CDR3aa: CASSLRENYGYTF

j_gene: TRBJ2-5
d_gene: -
v_gene: TRBV30
abundance: -
CDR3nt: TGTGCCTGGAAGGGGGTAGGCGAGACCCAGTACTTC
CDR3aa: CAWKGVGETQYF

j_gene: TRBJ1-2
d_gene: TRBD1
v_gene: TRBV7-3
abundance: few
CDR3nt: TGTGCCAGCAGCACGGGGACAGGGTCGGGCTACACCTTC
CDR3aa: CASSTGTGSGYTF

j_gene: TRBJ2-2
d_gene: -
v_gene: TRBV11-3
abundance: few
CDR3nt: TGTGCCAGCAGCCAAACTCGGGAGTACAACACCGGGGAGCTGTTTTTT
CDR3aa: CASSQTREYNTGELFF

j_gene: TRBJ2-1
d_gene: -
v_gene: TRBV29-1
abundance: -
CDR3nt: TGCAGCGTTGGCGGGTCATACAATGAGCAGTTCTTC
CDR3aa: CSVGGSYNEQFF

j_gene: TRBJ1-1
d_gene: TRBD1
v_gene: TRBV5-4
abundance: -
CDR3nt: TGTGCCAGCAGCCCCGGGACAGTGAACACTGAAGCTTTCTTT
CDR3aa: CASSPGTVNTEAFF

j_gene: TRBJ2-7
d_gene: -
v_gene: TRBV6-5
abundance: few
CDR3nt: TGTGCCAGCAGTTACTCGGGTGGTGCCAGTATCTCCTACGAGCAGTACTTC
CDR3aa: CASSYSGGASISYEQYF

j_gene: TRBJ2-1
d_gene: TRBD2
v_gene: TRBV6-2/TRBV6-3
abundance: -
CDR3nt: TGTGCCAGCAGTTTCGACCTGGCACTAGCGGAGAGGAGCTCCTACAATGAGCAGTTCTTC
CDR3aa: CASSFDLALAERSSYNEQFF

j_gene: TRBJ1-2
d_gene: TRBD1
v_gene: TRBV29-1
abundance: -
CDR3nt: TGCAGCGGATCGACAGGGGGCACAAACTATGGCTACACCTTC
CDR3aa: CSGSTGGTNYGYTF

j_gene: TRBJ2-5
d_gene: -
v_gene: TRBV6-5
abundance: few
CDR3nt: TGTGCCAGCAGTTATAAGGGGGGGACAGCATACCAAGAGACCCAGTACTTC
CDR3aa: CASSYKGGTAYQETQYF

j_gene: TRBJ2-1
d_gene: -
v_gene: TRBV11-1
abundance: -
CDR3nt: TGCGCCAGCAGCTTCCGGACTCAAGACAATGAGCAGTTCTTC
CDR3aa: CASSFRTQDNEQFF

j_gene: TRBJ2-7
d_gene: TRBD2
v_gene: TRBV7-8
abundance: -
CDR3nt: TGTGCCAGCGGGGGACTAGCAACCTACGAGCAGTACTTC
CDR3aa: CASGGLATYEQYF

j_gene: TRBJ2-1
d_gene: -
v_gene: TRBV6-1
abundance: -
CDR3nt: TGTGCCACCCGACGATACAATGAGCAGTTCTTC
CDR3aa: CATRRYNEQFF

j_gene: TRBJ2-7
d_gene: TRBD1
v_gene: TRBV11-2
abundance: few
CDR3nt: TGTGCCAGCAGTAGGGTGAAGGGGGACAGGGCTTACGAGCAGTACTTC
CDR3aa: CASSRVKGDRAYEQYF

j_gene: TRBJ2-6
d_gene: -
v_gene: TRBV20-1
abundance: few
CDR3nt: TGCAGTGCTAGGGGGTTTGGAGAACAGGGACTTTTAGGTGGGGCCAACGTCCTGACTTTC
CDR3aa: CSARGFGEQGLLGGANVLTF

j_gene: TRBJ2-7
d_gene: TRBD1
v_gene: TRBV9
abundance: -
CDR3nt: TGTGCCAGCAGCGTAACGGGACAGGGGGCTTCCGAGCAGTACTTC
CDR3aa: CASSVTGQGASEQYF

j_gene: TRBJ1-2
d_gene: -
v_gene: TRBV28
abundance: -
CDR3nt: TGTGCCAGCACCACAGGGACGGCACTGCGGTATGGCTACACCTTC
CDR3aa: CASTTGTALRYGYTF

j_gene: TRBJ1-6
d_gene: TRBD1
v_gene: TRBV7-2
abundance: -
CDR3nt: TGTGCCAGCAGCTTAAAGACAGGGACTCCTTCACCCCTCCACTTT
CDR3aa: CASSLKTGTPSPLHF

j_gene: TRBJ2-1
d_gene: -
v_gene: TRBV20-1
abundance: few
CDR3nt: TGCAGTGCTAGAGAGGTCCTCCGAGAGCAGTTCTTC
CDR3aa: CSAREVLREQFF

j_gene: TRBJ2-3
d_gene: TRBD1
v_gene: TRBV15
abundance: few
CDR3nt: TGTGCCACCAGCAGAGACAGGGGGAGAGGAGATACGCAGTATTTT
CDR3aa: CATSRDRGRGDTQYF

j_gene: TRBJ2-2
d_gene: -
v_gene: TRBV5-1
abundance: -
CDR3nt: TGCGCCAGCAGCAGGGGGACCAACACCGGGGAGCTGTTTTTT
CDR3aa: CASSRGTNTGELFF